The clone carrying this T cell receptor beta chain was detected a few times. Antigen: not known. Both TRBC1 and TRBC2 were covered by a beta constant-region primer of two equimolar oligonucleotides. Nested alpha and beta constant-region primers with the SP2 primer drove four PCR rounds on ligated cDNA. TCRdb reanalysed the UMI-ligation and nested PCR reads using MiXCR and keeps one entry per CDR3 protein. The sample shows about 150,000 distinct CDR3 sequences, 22% of them seen only once. The sample is drawn from a study of naive and memory T cell subsets. Study-wide points: Activation and differentiation may alter RNA-based TCR counts. Possibly reflecting memory cells re-expressing CD45RA, a few larger clonotypes occurred in naive repertoires, especially CD8.

Cells stained for CD3, CD4, CD8, CD45RA, CD27 and viability were sorted into four CD45RA/CD27 subsets. This clonotype was obtained from a human donor in good health. Sequenced: naive CD4+ T cells from blood.

Here the CDR3 DNA reads TGTGCCAGCAGCAGGGAGGCCTATGGCTACACCTTC. Protein: CASSREAYGYTF. The gene calls are TRBV9 and TRBJ1-2; D not resolved. Germline CDR1 is SGDLS and CDR2 is YYNGEE. The germline V and J ends were trimmed by 4 bases and 4 bases, with 8 bases remaining between them. CDR3 size: 12 residues.